This T cell receptor (beta chain) was recovered during a study of blood T cell repertoires in COVID-19. About the research overall: Donors in the United States, Italy and Spain gave samples during acute or convalescent COVID-19. Nucleic acid was either cDNA or gDNA, and it came from T cells, B-cell-depleted T cells, or PBMCs.

In germline, CDR1 is SGHDT, CDR2 YYEEEE. V lost 4 bases, J lost 6 bases, and 7 bases stayed unmatched. This CDR3 spans 15 amino acids. Authors' data handling: Amplification with reference gene primers provided the estimates of nucleated cell counts. Measured with immunoSEQ multiplex PCR; TCRdb has only the in-frame clones, and not every one. V and J calls and clone size are as listed in that table; D and trimming were resolved from the DNA. The sample has some 120,000 clones, 75% to 90% seen once. This receptor was taken from a man aged 30-40 years with acute or convalescent COVID-19. The chain is built from TRBV5-6 and TRBJ2-1; TRBD2 matches at 10 bases. Sequencing input: peripheral blood. Here the CDR3 DNA reads TGTGCCAGCAGCCCTTTAGCGGGAGGAACCAATGAGCAGTTCTTC. This codes for CASSPLAGGTNEQFF.